A selection of T cell receptor beta chains follows, all from one sample in a study of blood T cell repertoires in COVID-19. Only in-frame clones appear in the TCRdb table, and some are missing; sequencing was by immunoSEQ multiplex PCR. This sample has some 330,000 clones, with approximately 90% found just once. Specimen: PBMCs or T cells enriched from blood (not recorded which). Every receptor here comes from a man aged 30 to 45 who had recovered from COVID-19. Both conserved end residues are part of each CDR3.

J gene	V gene	CDR3 protein
TRBJ1-5	TRBV27	CASSSQGRQPQHF
TRBJ2-3	TRBV4-1	CASSRLRDTGTQYF
TRBJ2-5	TRBV12-3/TRBV12-4	CASSMTSGAATDF
TRBJ1-5	TRBV7-2	CASSFGGGQPQHF
TRBJ1-1	TRBV12-3/TRBV12-4	CASSSSINTEAFF
TRBJ2-3	TRBV7-2	CASSLGIAGGTDTQYF
TRBJ1-5	TRBV2	CASGGPASRISNQPQHF
TRBJ2-1	TRBV7-9	CASSRPGLAGNEQFF
TRBJ1-2	TRBV25-1	CASSEQGYYGYTF
TRBJ2-3	TRBV25-1	CASSESGDRDTQYF
TRBJ1-4	TRBV5-1	CASSRGTGVWAEKLFF
TRBJ2-3	TRBV3-1/TRBV3-2	CASSPREYTDTQYF
TRBJ2-1	TRBV6-6	CASSLWTSGGPYNEQFF
TRBJ2-3	TRBV4-1	CASSPGQGADTQYF
TRBJ2-7	TRBV7-7	CASSLRPGQGYEQYF
TRBJ1-6	TRBV19	CASSLGAGGSSPLHF
TRBJ2-2	TRBV5-4	CASSLGLSNTGELFF
TRBJ1-1	TRBV19	CASSVAGLLNTEAFF
TRBJ2-3	TRBV4-1	CASSQEPGARSTDTQYF
TRBJ1-4	TRBV7-9	CASSQGAQPNEKLFF
TRBJ2-5	TRBV11-2	CASSPPGLAGGLETQYF
TRBJ2-3	TRBV21-1	CASSKLWDSTDTQYF
TRBJ1-3	TRBV3-1/TRBV3-2	CASSQGPDSGNTIYF
TRBJ1-1	TRBV19	CASTGGGMNTEAFF
TRBJ1-2	TRBV28	CASSSLQGTNYGYTF
TRBJ2-7	TRBV6-6	CASLGGSYSYEQYF
TRBJ1-2	TRBV3-1/TRBV3-2	CASSPARGFGYTF
TRBJ2-1	TRBV27	CASSSGTYNEQFF